What follows are 16 T cell receptor beta chains derived from one specimen sequenced in a study of vaccination effects on CD4 cells after COVID-19. Their cognate antigens are unknown. ViraFEST used viral peptide pools to expand antigen-specific CD4+ T cells before sequencing. Culturing for ten to eleven days preceded CD4+ T cell isolation. Between March and December 2020, the person had a SARS-CoV-2 infection that PCR confirmed. TCRdb's table, derived via immunoSEQ multiplex PCR, lists solely in-frame clones and lacks some. The sample includes more than 35,000 clones, approximately 72% seen only once; the top ten take about a sixth. The sample in question was CD4+ T cells from PBMCs cultured with HCoV-NL63 spike peptides, obtained before COVID-19 vaccination. Every receptor here comes from a human donor who had a prior SARS-CoV-2 infection.

The V gene is TRBV7-8, the J gene TRBJ1-4, with D hard to call. The CDR3 sequence is 16 residues long. The germline CDR1 and CDR2 sequences are SGHVS and FQNEAQ. Trimming pared 1 base from V and 0 bases from J, leaving 9 bases between. CDR3 sequence (DNA): TGTGCCAGCAGCTTAGGCGGTCAGGCAACTAATGAAAAACTGTTTTTT. This encodes CASSLGGQATNEKLFF.

The chain links TRBV2 to TRBJ2-1; TRBD2 matches 7 bases. V lost 6 bases and J lost 1; bases outside the gene matches: 18. CDR3 length equals 19 residues. Germline-derived CDR1 and CDR2 are SNHLY and FYNNEI. The DNA for the CDR3 is TGTGCCAGCAGGGGTACAGGAAGGGTTGCGGGAGCTTCCTACAATGAGCAGTTCTTC. It translates to CASRGTGRVAGASYNEQFF.

This sequence joins TRBV7-9 and TRBJ1-4; tentatively, D is TRBD1 (5 bases). Germline CDR1 SEHNR, CDR2 FQNEAQ (reference sequence). Trimming took off 5 bases at V and 4 bases at J, with 11 bases between the two ends. The CDR3 is 14 residues long. For the CDR3, the DNA is TGTGCCAGCAGCGCGACAGTCCTTAATGAAAAACTGTTTTTT. It codes for CASSATVLNEKLFF.

The CDR3 bases are TGTGCCACCAGCTACCGGGCGCTTAATGAAAAACTGTTTTTT. This translates into CATSYRALNEKLFF. The chain recombines TRBV15 with TRBJ1-4; D unclear. Trimming left V 5 bases short and J 4 bases short, with 11 bases between. The CDR3 sequence is 14 residues long. Germline V lookup: CDR1 LNHNV, CDR2 YYDKDF (reference sequence).

The chain joins TRBV4-1 to TRBJ2-5, with D tentatively TRBD1 or TRBD2 (6 bases each). The CDR3 runs 15 residues. Trimming removed 4 bases at V and 0 bases at J, with 12 bases between. Germline CDR1 and CDR2: MGHRA and YSYEKL. The DNA of the CDR3 is TGCGCCAGCAGCCGCGGGACATTAGACCAAGAGACCCAGTACTTC. It codes for CASSRGTLDQETQYF.

V and J are TRBV6-5 and TRBJ2-3, with 7 nucleotides matching TRBD1. Looked up from germline, CDR1 is MNHEY and CDR2 is SVGAGI. The CDR3 length is 15 residues. Unmatched junction bases numbered 11, after V lost 6 bases and J lost 5 bases. The CDR3 nucleotides read TGTGCCAGCAGAGATAGAAGGGGGCTCGGAGATACGCAGTATTTT. As protein: CASRDRRGLGDTQYF.

This sequence joins TRBV19 and TRBJ1-1; TRBD1 is a possible D gene (6 bases). The CDR3 is made up of 16 amino acids. Germline V gene lookup returns CDR1 LNHDA and CDR2 SQIVND (reference sequence). Trimming stripped 0 bases from V and 0 bases from J, with 11 bases between. The CDR3 DNA reads TGTGCCAGTAGTATAGAGGGGGCGGCCATGAACACTGAAGCTTTCTTT. Protein product: CASSIEGAAMNTEAFF.

The V and J genes are TRBV11-2 and TRBJ2-1; D is unresolved. CDR1 is SGHAT, CDR2 FQNNGV, per germline. Trimming left V 5 bases short and J 1 base short, with 9 bases between. This CDR3 is built from 14 residues. In nucleotides, the CDR3 is TGTGCCAGCAGCGGTGGTGTGTCCTACAATGAGCAGTTCTTC. Translating gives CASSGGVSYNEQFF. Looking up the rest from reference TRBV11-2 and TRBJ2-1 gives the full variable domain: EAGVAQSPRYKIIEKRQSVAFWCNPISGHATLYWYQQILGQGPKLLIQFQNNGVVDDSQLPKDRFSAERLKGVDSTLKIQPAKLEDSAVYLCASSGGVSYNEQFFGPGTRLTVL.

The rearrangement uses TRBV27 and TRBJ1-4, with 7 bases that match TRBD1. Trimming at V came to 8 bases and at J to 8 bases, leaving 11 bases not matched to a gene. This CDR3 is 14 amino acids long. Germline V gives CDR1 MNHEY, CDR2 SMNVEV (reference sequence). The CDR3 nucleotides are TGTGCCAGCCGCCAGGGACAGTTAAACGAAAAACTGTTTTTT. This translates into CASRQGQLNEKLFF.

This chain links TRBV28 with TRBJ2-3, with 7 bases fitting TRBD1. The CDR3 length is 17 residues. In germline, CDR1 is MDHEN, CDR2 SYDVKM. With 6 bases clipped from V and 2 bases from J, the junction kept 14 bases outside the gene matches. The chain's CDR3 is CASRNSQGEWDTDTQYF. For the CDR3, the DNA is TGTGCCAGCAGAAACTCCCAGGGGGAATGGGACACAGATACGCAGTATTTT.

This chain links TRBV6-5 with TRBJ2-1, with D possibly TRBD2 on 6 matching bases. Per germline, CDR1 MNHEY and CDR2 SVGAGI. The CDR3 consists of 14 residues. Deletions cut 7 bases from V and 3 bases from J, with 13 bases between. Here the CDR3 reads CASNRLDRYNEQFF. For the CDR3, the DNA is TGTGCCAGCAATAGACTAGACCGCTACAATGAGCAGTTCTTC.

This chain uses TRBV5-1 with TRBJ2-7, with D hard to call. CDR1 and CDR2 from the germline V gene are SGHRS and YFSETQ. The germline V and J ends were trimmed by 4 bases and 3 bases, with 14 bases remaining between them. This CDR3 has 14 amino acids. For the CDR3, the DNA is TGCGCCAGCAGCCGCGAAGGGAATGGCTACGAGCAGTACTTC. This translates into CASSREGNGYEQYF.

This clone was counted a few times. This sequence joins TRBV11-1 and TRBJ2-7; D may be TRBD2 (5 bases). Germline-derived CDR1 and CDR2 are SGHAT and FQDESV (reference sequence). Trimming took 6 bases from V and 3 from J, leaving 18 bases between them. This CDR3 has 15 residues. CDR3 amino acids: CASSRRGSVYYEQYF. The DNA of the CDR3 is TGTGCCAGCAGTCGACGCGGGTCAGTCTACTACGAGCAGTACTTC. Complete variable domain (other parts from reference TRBV11-1 and TRBJ2-7): EAEVAQSPRYKITEKSQAVAFWCDPISGHATLYWYRQILGQGPELLVQFQDESVVDDSQLPKDRFSAERLKGVDSTLKIQPAELGDSAMYLCASSRRGSVYYEQYFGPGTRLTVT.

This chain's CDR3 is CASSAGSVVQETQYF. CDR3 nucleotide sequence: TGTGCCAGCAGCGCGGGGTCCGTGGTTCAAGAGACCCAGTACTTC. The chain joins TRBV5-8 to TRBJ2-5; D possibly corresponds to TRBD2 (6 bases). Trimming stripped 4 bases from V and 2 bases from J, with 15 bases between. Germline V lookup: CDR1 SGHTS, CDR2 YDEGEE. The CDR3 length is 15 residues.

The CDR3 here is CASSPSTGELNEKLFF. CDR3 bases: TGTGCCAGCTCACCGAGTACAGGGGAACTTAATGAAAAACTGTTTTTT. The chain recombines TRBV18 with TRBJ1-4; 7 nucleotides agree with TRBD1. The CDR3 length is 16 residues. Germline V lookup: CDR1 KGHSH, CDR2 LQKENI. The J segment lost 4 bases and the V segment lost 3 bases, leaving 8 bases of the junction unmatched.

The chain carries TRBV9 and TRBJ2-1; possibly TRBD2 for D (6 bases). CDR1 SGDLS and CDR2 YYNGEE come from the germline V gene. V shed 1 base and J shed 7 bases, with 21 bases lying between them. The CDR3 length is 17 residues. The CDR3 nucleotides read TGTGCCAGCAGCGTATCCGGGACTGGGATGATAACGAATGAGCAGTTCTTC. This encodes CASSVSGTGMITNEQFF.